This T cell receptor (beta chain) was captured in a study of blood T cell repertoires in COVID-19. Across the whole study: Italy, Spain and the United States were the sources of the convalescent and acute COVID-19 samples. The cDNA or gDNA used as material had been derived from T cells, B-cell-depleted T cells, or PBMCs.

With V trimmed by 5 bases and J by 3 bases, 7 bases remained unmatched. Germline loops: CDR1 LGHNT, CDR2 FRNRAP. The CDR3 covers 16 residues. Per the study methods: Amplifying reference gene primers gave estimates of nucleated cell counts. Assay: immunoSEQ multiplex PCR; the TCRdb copy retains only in-frame clones and omits some. For V, J and clone size, that table is used; D and trimming come from the DNA. Of more than 130,000 clones in the sample, 84% were seen once. The sample was peripheral blood. The TCR originated in a human donor in a cohort sampled during active COVID-19. The chain uses TRBV12-5 and TRBJ1-4; TRBD1 agrees at 9 bases. The CDR3 region has the DNA TGTGCTAGTGGTCCACAGGGGGCCGAGGCTAATGAAAAACTGTTTTTT. Translating gives CASGPQGAEANEKLFF.